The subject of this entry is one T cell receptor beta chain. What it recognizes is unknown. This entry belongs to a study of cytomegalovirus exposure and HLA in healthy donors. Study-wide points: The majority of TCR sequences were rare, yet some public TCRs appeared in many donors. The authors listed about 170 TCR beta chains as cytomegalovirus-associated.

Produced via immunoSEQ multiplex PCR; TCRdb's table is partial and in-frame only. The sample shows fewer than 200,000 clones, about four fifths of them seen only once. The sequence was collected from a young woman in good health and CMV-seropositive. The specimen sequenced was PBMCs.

The CDR3 protein is CAWRGEPFLNTEAFF. The CDR3 DNA is TGTGCCTGGAGAGGGGAACCCTTTTTGAACACTGAAGCTTTCTTT. The V gene is TRBV30, the J gene TRBJ1-1; perhaps TRBD1 as D (5 bases). The CDR3 extends over 15 amino acids. Trimming left V 3 bases short and J 0 bases short, with 14 bases between. Looked up from germline, CDR1 is GTSNPN and CDR2 is SVGIG (reference sequence). The full variable domain, rest sourced from reference TRBV30 and TRBJ1-1, is SQTIHQWPATLVQPVGSPLSLECTVEGTSNPNLYWYRQAAGRGLQLLFYSVGIGQISSEVPQNLSASRPQDRQFILSSKKLLLSDSGFYLCAWRGEPFLNTEAFFGQGTRLTVV.